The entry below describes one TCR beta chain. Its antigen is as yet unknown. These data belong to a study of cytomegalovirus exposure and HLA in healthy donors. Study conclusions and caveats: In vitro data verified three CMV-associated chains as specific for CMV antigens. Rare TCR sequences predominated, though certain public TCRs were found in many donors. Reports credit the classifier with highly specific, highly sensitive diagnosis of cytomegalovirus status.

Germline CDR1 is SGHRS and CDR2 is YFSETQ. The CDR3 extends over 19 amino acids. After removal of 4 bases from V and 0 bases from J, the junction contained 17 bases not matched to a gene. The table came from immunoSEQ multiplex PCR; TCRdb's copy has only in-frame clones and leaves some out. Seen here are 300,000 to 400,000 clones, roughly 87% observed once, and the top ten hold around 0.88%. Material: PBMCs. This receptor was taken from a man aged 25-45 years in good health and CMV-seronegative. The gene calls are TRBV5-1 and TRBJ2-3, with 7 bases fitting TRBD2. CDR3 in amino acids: CASSPGLGGSRSSTDTQYF. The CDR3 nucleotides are TGCGCCAGCAGCCCCGGTCTGGGGGGGTCCCGTTCTAGCACAGATACGCAGTATTTT. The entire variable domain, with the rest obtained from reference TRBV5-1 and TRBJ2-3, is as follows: KAGVTQTPRYLIKTRGQQVTLSCSPISGHRSVSWYQQTPGQGLQFLFEYFSETQRNKGNFPGRFSGRQFSNSRSEMNVSTLELGDSALYLCASSPGLGGSRSSTDTQYFGPGTRLTVL.